The 6 T cell receptor beta chains below were found in one sample sequenced in a study of blood T cell repertoires in COVID-19. Profiled with immunoSEQ multiplex PCR; TCRdb holds only in-frame clones, not every one. Of around 87,000 clones listed, around four fifths are singletons. The source material was peripheral blood. Source of these receptors: an elderly woman with acute or convalescent COVID-19.

This chain joins TRBV5-4 and TRBJ2-6, with 13 bases lining up with TRBD2. Germline V gene lookup returns CDR1 SGHNT and CDR2 YYREEE (reference sequence). The CDR3 has 18 residues. With V trimmed by 4 bases and J by 0 bases, 4 bases remained unmatched. CDR3 region: CASSIGLAGVSGANVLTF. The CDR3 region has the DNA TGTGCCAGCAGCATCGGACTAGCGGGAGTCTCTGGGGCCAACGTCCTGACTTTC.

The chain links TRBV19 to TRBJ1-1; D is possibly TRBD1 (6 bases). This CDR3 spans 13 amino acids. Looked up from germline, CDR1 is LNHDA and CDR2 is SQIVND (reference sequence). Deletions cut 11 bases from V and 3 bases from J, with 16 bases between. CDR3 nucleotides: TGTGCCGTAGGGGGGGATTGGGACACTGAAGCTTTCTTT. This codes for CAVGGDWDTEAFF.

The rearrangement links TRBV19 to TRBJ1-2; 9 bases map to TRBD1. The J segment lost 7 bases and the V segment lost 7 bases, leaving 10 bases of the junction unmatched. CDR1 is LNHDA and CDR2 is SQIVND in the germline V gene (reference sequence). The CDR3 is 14 residues long. The CDR3 sequence: CASTRQGVNGGYTF. As DNA, the CDR3 is TGTGCCAGTACCCGACAGGGGGTGAATGGTGGCTACACCTTC.

This chain uses TRBV11-3 with TRBJ1-1; D is undetermined. This CDR3 comprises 13 residues. The germline gives CDR1 SGHNT, CDR2 YENEEA. The germline V and J ends were trimmed by 6 bases and 0 bases, with 8 bases remaining between them. The CDR3 sequence is CASSLGLNTEAFF. CDR3 sequence (DNA): TGTGCCAGCAGTCTTGGCCTGAACACTGAAGCTTTCTTT.

The J gene is TRBJ2-3, the V gene TRBV6-5; the D is unclear. The germline V gene has CDR1 MNHEY and CDR2 SVGAGI. CDR3 length: 13 residues. Trimming removed 8 bases from V and 1 base from J, with 10 bases in between. The CDR3 here is CASLQLGTDTQYF. The CDR3 region has the DNA TGTGCCAGCCTCCAACTCGGCACAGATACGCAGTATTTT.

The rearrangement uses TRBV10-3 and TRBJ2-7, with 9 bases fitting TRBD2. The trim removed 5 bases at V and 1 base at J, leaving 9 bases unmatched. CDR3 length: 16 residues. Germline assignment: CDR1 ENHRY and CDR2 SYGVKD. CDR3 amino acids: CAISPAGTSSSYEQYF. CDR3 nucleotides: TGTGCCATCAGTCCTGCCGGGACTAGCAGTTCCTACGAGCAGTACTTC.